Listed below are T cell receptor beta chains from one sample, sequenced in a study of shared clonotypes between healthy human individuals. Sequencing used immunoSEQ multiplex PCR; TCRdb keeps in-frame clones, though not all of them. The data contain about 700,000 clones, approximately 79% of them singletons. Sequenced sample: memory CD4+ T cells sorted from blood. The receptors stem from a woman aged 30 to 39 in good health. Each CDR3 is given with its conserved first and last residue. D genes are given only for firm matches. Not all rows give a size; the values are once, few, many and, for expanded clones, a class.

J,size,V,D,DNA,CDR3
TRBJ2-5,.,TRBV30,.,TGTGCCTGGAGCGGGGGGCTGGAAGAGACCCAGTACTTC,CAWSGGLEETQYF
TRBJ2-5,.,TRBV5-1,.,TGCGCCAGCGCCACAGGGTGGGGGAGCCAAGAGACCCAGTACTTC,CASATGWGSQETQYF
TRBJ2-2,once,TRBV28,TRBD2,TGTGCCAGCAGTCCGACGGGACTAGCGGGATTAGGGGAGCTGTTTTTT,CASSPTGLAGLGELFF
TRBJ1-3,few,TRBV4-1,.,TGCGCCAGCAGCCAAGGAAGGGCTCCTGGAAACACCATATATTTT,CASSQGRAPGNTIYF
TRBJ2-7,.,TRBV5-4,TRBD2,TGTGCCAGCAGCTTAGGAGCGGGAGGGCACGAGCAGTACTTC,CASSLGAGGHEQYF
TRBJ1-1,.,TRBV6-1,TRBD1,TGTGCCAGCAGTCTGACAGGGGATGGTACTGAAGCTTTCTTT,CASSLTGDGTEAFF
TRBJ2-7,.,TRBV6-6,.,TGTGCCAGCGGGCCCTACGAGCAGTACTTC,CASGPYEQYF
TRBJ1-3,.,TRBV6-1,.,TGTGCCAGCAGTGTCGGTGGATCAGGCGGAAACACCATATATTTT,CASSVGGSGGNTIYF
TRBJ2-1,.,TRBV5-1,TRBD2,TGCGCCAGCAGCTTGGCCGTAGCGGGAGATAATGAGCAGTTCTTC,CASSLAVAGDNEQFF
TRBJ1-5,.,TRBV5-8,TRBD1,TGTGCCAGCAGGTCATCGGACAGGGGGAACAATCAGCCCCAGCATTTT,CASRSSDRGNNQPQHF
TRBJ2-1,.,TRBV6-5,TRBD1,TGTGCCAGCAGTCGACCAGGGGGCGGACAGTTCTTC,CASSRPGGGQFF
TRBJ1-1,.,TRBV28,TRBD1,TGTGCCAGCAGTCCCGGGACAGGCTGGACTGAAGCTTTCTTT,CASSPGTGWTEAFF
TRBJ1-5,.,TRBV11-2,.,TGTGCCAGCAGCTTAGAGGCAGGTCAGCCCCAGCATTTT,CASSLEAGQPQHF
TRBJ2-1,.,TRBV28,.,TGTGCCAGCAGTGTACGGGTCGGTCTCAATGAGCAGTTCTTC,CASSVRVGLNEQFF
TRBJ1-2,few,TRBV7-8,TRBD1,TGTGCCAGCTCCGGGACAGGGGCCTATGGCTACACCTTC,CASSGTGAYGYTF
TRBJ1-1,.,TRBV25-1,TRBD1,TGTGCCAGCAGTGAAATTACTTCCTCCGACAGGGGCACTGAAGCTTTCTTT,CASSEITSSDRGTEAFF
TRBJ2-1,.,TRBV15,.,TGTGCCACCAGCACCGACCCTCAACAGGGAGATGAGCAGTTCTTC,CATSTDPQQGDEQFF
TRBJ2-7,few,TRBV10-3,.,TGTGCCACGGGACCCCAAATCGACGAGCAGTACTTC,CATGPQIDEQYF
TRBJ2-3,.,TRBV4-1,.,TGCGCCAGCAGCCAAGATCGGAGTTGGGAGGATACGCAGTATTTT,CASSQDRSWEDTQYF
TRBJ1-1,few,TRBV4-1,.,TGCGCCAGCAGCCAATTGAGACTATCGAACACTGAAGCTTTCTTT,CASSQLRLSNTEAFF
TRBJ2-1,.,TRBV5-1,TRBD2,TGCGCCAGCAGCCCCGGGACTAGCGGGAGATACAATGAGCAGTTCTTC,CASSPGTSGRYNEQFF
TRBJ2-7,.,TRBV25-1,.,TGTGCCAGCAGACAGGGTAGCTCCTACGAGCAGTACTTC,CASRQGSSYEQYF
TRBJ1-1,few,TRBV5-4,.,TGTGCCAGCAGCTTGACTGTGGACACTGAAGCTTTCTTT,CASSLTVDTEAFF
TRBJ2-5,.,TRBV19,.,TGTGCCAGTAGTACCACGACACTAGCCCGAGAGACCCAGTACTTC,CASSTTTLARETQYF
TRBJ2-1,once,TRBV6-5,.,TGTGCCAGCAGTTCGCAGGGCATTCGGGGAAGTGAGCAGTTCTTC,CASSSQGIRGSEQFF
TRBJ2-3,.,TRBV29-1,.,TGCAGCGTTGCACCCGCTAGCACAGATACGCAGTATTTT,CSVAPASTDTQYF
TRBJ2-5,.,TRBV9,TRBD2,TGTGCCAGTACCTATGGGGCGGGAGAGGAGACCCAGTACTTC,CASTYGAGEETQYF
TRBJ2-7,once,TRBV5-4,TRBD2,TGTGCCAGCAGCTGGGGTGCGGGAGGGACTCGGGGGGAGCAGTACTTC,CASSWGAGGTRGEQYF
TRBJ2-7,once,TRBV4-1,TRBD1,TGCGCCAGCAGCCAAAGGCCCACGGGACAGTTCTACGAGCAGTACTTC,CASSQRPTGQFYEQYF
TRBJ2-7,.,TRBV14,.,TGTGCCAGCAGCCGCGGCCCCGACGGACGTACCTACGAGCAGTACTTC,CASSRGPDGRTYEQYF
TRBJ2-1,.,TRBV11-2,.,TGTGCCAGCAGCTTAGGACAGATTTACAATGAGCAGTTCTTC,CASSLGQIYNEQFF
TRBJ2-7,.,TRBV5-5,TRBD1,TGTGCCAGCAGCACCGGGACAGGAATTACCTACGAGCAGTACTTC,CASSTGTGITYEQYF
TRBJ2-5,.,TRBV19,.,TGTGCCAGTAGTGACAGTGGCAGAGAGACCCAGTACTTC,CASSDSGRETQYF
TRBJ2-3,.,TRBV5-1,.,TGCGCCAGCAGCTTGGCCAGGGCAGGCGCAGATACGCAGTATTTT,CASSLARAGADTQYF
TRBJ1-2,.,TRBV30,.,TGTGCCGGAAGCGGACAGCCCTACTATGGCTACACCTTC,CAGSGQPYYGYTF
TRBJ1-2,.,TRBV11-2,.,TGTGCCAGCAGCGCCCCGGGGGGACCGGGCTATGGCTACACCTTC,CASSAPGGPGYGYTF
TRBJ2-3,.,TRBV5-4,.,TGTGCCAGCAGCGACACTCGCAACCTGGGAGATACGCAGTATTTT,CASSDTRNLGDTQYF
TRBJ2-7,.,TRBV18,TRBD1,TGTGCCAGCTCACCCTCTCACGGAGTAGGGGGCGACGAGCAGTACTTC,CASSPSHGVGGDEQYF
TRBJ1-3,.,TRBV4-1,TRBD1,TGCGCCAGCAGCCAGGGTGACAGGGTCTCTGGAAACACCATATATTTT,CASSQGDRVSGNTIYF
TRBJ2-7,once,TRBV5-5,TRBD1,TGTGCCAGCAGCTTCAGACAGGGGGCCCACGAGCAGTACTTC,CASSFRQGAHEQYF
TRBJ2-7,.,TRBV29-1,TRBD2,TGCAGCGTTGAGGATAAACTAGCGGGATTAAACGAGCAGTACTTC,CSVEDKLAGLNEQYF
TRBJ1-3,.,TRBV2,.,TGTGCCAGCAGTCTAGGGGTGGCTGGAAACACCATATATTTT,CASSLGVAGNTIYF
TRBJ2-5,.,TRBV15,.,TGTGCCACCAGCGGAAGACAGCTTTCTGCGGTGCAGACCCAGTACTTC,CATSGRQLSAVQTQYF
TRBJ1-2,.,TRBV7-8,.,TGTGCCAGCAGCGAGGGCGACTATGGCTACACCTTC,CASSEGDYGYTF
TRBJ2-3,.,TRBV19,.,TGTGCCTCAAAATCGGGCCAAGAATTAGATACGCAGTATTTT,CASKSGQELDTQYF
TRBJ2-3,.,TRBV19,.,TGTGCCAGTACCACCTCGGCAGATACGCAGTATTTT,CASTTSADTQYF
TRBJ2-7,few,TRBV4-1,TRBD2,TGCGCCAGCAGCCCACAACTAGCGGGAGAGGTCGAGCAGTACTTC,CASSPQLAGEVEQYF
TRBJ2-7,.,TRBV27,TRBD2,TGTGCCAGCAGTCCACGGGGACTAGCGGGAGCCGAGCAGTACTTC,CASSPRGLAGAEQYF